One sample yielded the 19 T cell receptor beta chains listed below, sequenced in a study of blood T cell repertoires in COVID-19. The protocol was immunoSEQ multiplex PCR, while the TCRdb copy is restricted to in-frame clones and leaves out a portion. The table includes around 200,000 clones, 86% detected once. The sample comprised PBMCs or T cells enriched from blood (not recorded which). Source of these receptors: a man aged 40-50 years with acute COVID-19.

The chain has TRBV7-2 and TRBJ2-1; TRBD2 matches at 10 bases. Germline trimming cut 5 bases from V and 5 bases from J; bases unmatched to any gene: 6. The CDR3 runs 15 residues. Germline V gives CDR1 SGHTA, CDR2 FQGNSA. The CDR3 region has the DNA TGTGCCAGCAGCCCCAGGACTAGCGGCGACAATGAGCAGTTCTTC. As protein: CASSPRTSGDNEQFF.

This clone was found once. This sequence joins TRBV5-4 and TRBJ2-1; TRBD2 matches 9 bases. V lost 5 bases and J lost 7; bases outside the gene matches: 7. CDR3 length: 14 residues. The germline CDR1 and CDR2 sequences are SGHNT and YYREEE (reference sequence). The CDR3 nucleotides are TGTGCCAGCAGACCAGCGGGAGGTCTGAATGAGCAGTTCTTC. Translated, it gives CASRPAGGLNEQFF.

DNA for the CDR3: TGTGCCAGCTCACCAGGACTAGGGACTGCCATCTCCGGGGAGCTGTTTTTT. Protein: CASSPGLGTAISGELFF. The chain has TRBV18 and TRBJ2-2; 7 bases map to TRBD2. Unmatched junction bases numbered 12, after V lost 2 bases and J lost 6 bases. The CDR3 runs to 17 residues. The germline V gene has CDR1 KGHSH and CDR2 LQKENI.

This clone appeared many times. V usage is TRBV27 and J usage is TRBJ2-1; 8 positions agree with TRBD2. Unmatched junction bases numbered 9, after V lost 3 bases and J lost 8 bases. CDR1 is MNHEY and CDR2 is SMNVEV in the germline V gene (reference sequence). The CDR3 is 15 residues long. DNA for the CDR3: TGTGCCAGCAGTTTCAACGGACTAGCACAGGATGAGCAGTTCTTC. Its translation is CASSFNGLAQDEQFF.

The CDR3 nucleotides are TGTGCCACCGGCGGGTATAGTTTTGAGCAGTTCTTC. Its protein product is CATGGYSFEQFF. The chain recombines TRBV24-1 with TRBJ2-1; tentative D call: TRBD2 (5 bases). Between the trimmed V and J ends, which lost 9 bases and 9 bases, there was a span of 14 bases. The CDR3 has 12 amino acids. CDR1 and CDR2 (germline): KGHDR, SFDVKD.

This rearrangement joins TRBV7-9 to TRBJ2-1; TRBD2 aligns across 12 bases. The V segment lost 8 bases and the J segment 8 bases; nucleotides outside the gene matches: 16. This CDR3 is 17 amino acids long. Germline V gene sequence: CDR1 SEHNR, CDR2 FQNEAQ (reference sequence). The CDR3 region is CASRSPGGLAGGDEQFF. Written as DNA, the CDR3 is TGTGCCAGCCGCTCCCCCGGTGGGCTAGCGGGAGGGGATGAGCAGTTCTTC.

This rearrangement joins TRBV10-3 to TRBJ1-6, with a possible D match to TRBD1 (6 bases). Germline CDR1 and CDR2: ENHRY and SYGVKD. CDR3 size: 15 residues. Trimming removed 2 bases from V and 9 bases from J, with 14 bases in between. The CDR3: CAISEPTGGGSPLHF. CDR3 DNA sequence: TGTGCCATCAGTGAGCCGACAGGCGGGGGTTCACCCCTCCACTTT.

This chain connects TRBV18 to TRBJ1-1; possible D gene TRBD1, 6 bases. Trimming left V 4 bases short and J 1 base short, with 13 bases between. The germline V gene encodes CDR1 KGHSH and CDR2 LQKENI. The CDR3 spans 15 residues. CDR3 DNA sequence: TGTGCCAGCTCACGGGACCAGGGGTCGAACACTGAAGCTTTCTTT. Its protein product is CASSRDQGSNTEAFF.

The chain combines TRBV6-1 with TRBJ2-1; the D gene is possibly TRBD2 (6 bases). The CDR3 spans 16 residues. The germline V and J ends were trimmed by 3 bases and 8 bases, with 20 bases remaining between them. The germline CDR1 and CDR2 sequences are MNHNS and SASEGT. The CDR3 protein is CASSEEGTQRLDEQFF. The DNA of the CDR3 is TGTGCCAGCAGTGAGGAAGGGACTCAGCGTTTGGATGAGCAGTTCTTC.

The V and J genes are TRBV30 and TRBJ2-2; weak D call: TRBD2 (6 bases). V was clipped by 0 bases and J by 2 bases, with 16 bases between them. The CDR3 totals 17 residues. Germline V lookup: CDR1 GTSNPN, CDR2 SVGIG (reference sequence). Written as DNA, the CDR3 is TGTGCCTGGAGTGTTTTGGGCCGCGGGATTAACACCGGGGAGCTGTTTTTT. Translating it yields CAWSVLGRGINTGELFF.

The chain recombines TRBV2 with TRBJ1-2, with unresolved D. This CDR3 is 17 amino acids long. Germline lookup yields CDR1 SNHLY and CDR2 FYNNEI. V shed 6 bases and J shed 5 bases, with 25 bases lying between them. This CDR3 is CASSLQRAAGSGYGYTF. DNA of the CDR3: TGTGCCAGCAGCTTACAGAGGGCGGCCGGAAGTGGGTATGGCTACACCTTC.

The genes are TRBV7-9 and TRBJ1-1; D is unresolved. The CDR3 spans 16 residues. Trimming removed 5 bases at V and 5 bases at J, with 21 bases between. Per germline, CDR1 SEHNR and CDR2 FQNEAQ (reference sequence). The CDR3 DNA reads as TGTGCCAGCAGCCAACCGACACTCCAGCTGGTGACTGAAGCTTTCTTT. As protein: CASSQPTLQLVTEAFF.

This chain links TRBV6-5 with TRBJ2-7; 8 bases line up with TRBD2. V was clipped by 6 bases and J by 2 bases; unmatched bases: 6. The CDR3 runs 14 residues. Per the germline V gene, CDR1 is MNHEY and CDR2 is SVGAGI. The CDR3 coding sequence is TGTGCCAGCAGGGGGACTAGTGGAACCTACGAGCAGTACTTC. This encodes CASRGTSGTYEQYF.

The genes are TRBV28 and TRBJ1-5; the match to TRBD1 covers 9 bases. This CDR3 region has 15 residues. J was trimmed by 6 bases and V by 11 bases; bases with no gene match: 14. Looked up from germline, CDR1 is MDHEN and CDR2 is SYDVKM. DNA of the CDR3: TGTGCCGCAGGAGGGGGACAGGGAGATGGTCAGCCCCAGCATTTT. Protein product: CAAGGGQGDGQPQHF.

V gene TRBV6-5 combines with J gene TRBJ2-2; 13 bases are shared with TRBD2. The germline CDR1 and CDR2 sequences are MNHEY and SVGAGI. CDR3 size: 15 residues. With V trimmed by 4 bases and J by 7 bases, 3 bases remained unmatched. The CDR3 DNA reads TGTGCCAGCAGTTGGACTAGCGGGAGTCTCGGGGAGCTGTTTTTT. Translated, it gives CASSWTSGSLGELFF.

The chain links TRBV27 to TRBJ2-5, with D hard to call. The V end was cut by 6 bases, the J end by 5 bases, with 7 bases between. The germline CDR1 and CDR2 sequences are MNHEY and SMNVEV (reference sequence). The CDR3 consists of 11 residues. The CDR3 loop is CASSPEETQYF. CDR3 in DNA: TGTGCCAGCAGCCCGGAGGAGACCCAGTACTTC.

This chain uses TRBV7-2 with TRBJ1-1, with a weak D call TRBD1 (5 bases). Germline CDR1 and CDR2: SGHTA and FQGNSA. The ends were cut back, 3 bases at V and 6 bases at J, with 17 bases in the middle. The CDR3 runs 15 residues. This chain's CDR3 is CASSFGLGWGAEAFF. CDR3 DNA sequence: TGTGCCAGCAGCTTCGGCCTCGGTTGGGGGGCTGAAGCTTTCTTT.

This rearrangement joins TRBV3-1 (or the pseudogene TRBV3-2) to TRBJ2-5, with 12 bases aligning to TRBD2. The V gene's germline CDR1 is LGHDT and CDR2 YNNKEL (reference sequence). V was pared by 3 bases and J by 5 bases, with 4 bases of the junction left unmatched. This CDR3 spans 15 amino acids. The CDR3 reads CASSHTSGRSETQYF. In nucleotides, the CDR3 is TGTGCCAGCAGCCACACTAGCGGGAGGTCGGAGACCCAGTACTTC.

The chain carries TRBV7-9 and TRBJ2-5; D might be TRBD2 (6 bases). The CDR3 loop spans 12 amino acids. The germline CDR1 and CDR2 sequences are SEHNR and FQNEAQ (reference sequence). Deletions cut 3 bases from V and 4 bases from J, with 6 bases between. Here the CDR3 reads CASSFGRETQYF. The CDR3 DNA is TGTGCCAGCAGCTTCGGGAGAGAGACCCAGTACTTC.